The next 10 T cell receptor beta chains were all read from a single sample in a study of response to subunit inactivated influenza vaccine. TCRdb reprocessed the RT-PCR reads with MiXCR, giving one entry per CDR3 protein. The sample contains roughly 170,000 distinct CDR3 sequences, approximately 8.7% of which appear only once. The sample was non-naive T cells sorted from PBMCs, taken on the day of vaccination. The receptors were gathered from a man over 45 who received an inactivated influenza vaccine.

The V and J genes are TRBV28 and TRBJ2-7, with D possibly being TRBD2 (5 bases). CDR1 MDHEN and CDR2 SYDVKM come from the germline V gene. CDR3 length: 14 residues. Trimming pared 1 base from V and 3 bases from J, leaving 10 bases between. The CDR3 protein is CASSLYAGYYEQYF. The CDR3 nucleotides are TGTGCCAGCAGTTTATACGCGGGTTACTACGAGCAGTACTTC.

V is TRBV15 and J is TRBJ2-7; 8 bases line up with TRBD1. After removal of 4 bases from V and 4 bases from J, the junction contained 6 bases not matched to a gene. Germline values: CDR1 LNHNV, CDR2 YYDKDF (reference sequence). The CDR3 has 14 amino acids. The DNA for the CDR3 is TGTGCCACCAGCACGGACAGGGAGCCTTACGAGCAGTACTTC. Its translation is CATSTDREPYEQYF.

The chain is built from TRBV7-4 and TRBJ2-7; tentative D call: TRBD1 (5 bases). CDR3 size: 13 residues. Germline loops: CDR1 SGHVT, CDR2 SQSDAQ. V lost 4 bases and J lost 5, with 12 bases in between. CDR3 sequence (DNA): TGTGCCAGCAGCTCACCCAGGGTCCACGAGCAGTACTTC. Its translation is CASSSPRVHEQYF.

The chain combines TRBV20-1 with TRBJ1-1; D is undetermined. Germline-derived CDR1 and CDR2 are DFQATT and SNEGSKA (reference sequence). Trimming took 6 bases from V and 5 from J, leaving 19 bases between them. This CDR3 region has 14 residues. CDR3 region: CSAEAPKRGTEAFF. The CDR3 DNA reads as TGCAGTGCGGAAGCCCCAAAACGTGGGACTGAAGCTTTCTTT.

This clonotype was found many times. J is TRBJ1-5 and V is TRBV12-3 or TRBV12-4; 7 nucleotides line up with TRBD1. With 8 bases clipped from V and 6 bases from J, the junction kept 1 base outside the gene matches. The CDR3 loop spans 11 amino acids. The CDR3 DNA follows: TGTGCCAGCCAGGGGGGTCAGCCCCAGCATTTT. Amino acids: CASQGGQPQHF.

This clonotype was seen ten or more times. V gene TRBV15 combines with J gene TRBJ1-3; D unresolved. The CDR3 extends over 17 amino acids. Germline CDR1 and CDR2: LNHNV and YYDKDF (reference sequence). Trimming left V 2 bases short and J 3 bases short, with 17 bases between. The CDR3 is CATSRTFMGSRGNTIYF. The CDR3 region has the DNA TGTGCCACCAGCAGAACGTTTATGGGGAGTCGTGGAAACACCATATATTTT.

This clonotype occurred a few times. The CDR3 spells CASSLAGYSGANVLTF. Here the CDR3 DNA reads TGCGCCAGCAGCTTGGCCGGGTACTCTGGGGCCAACGTCCTGACTTTC. This chain links TRBV5-1 with TRBJ2-6; D is ambiguous. Trimming took 0 bases from V and 0 from J, leaving 7 bases between them. This CDR3 spans 16 amino acids. The germline gives CDR1 SGHRS, CDR2 YFSETQ.

This clonotype was recorded a few times. The chain is built from TRBV5-1 and TRBJ1-2; D unresolved. Trimming shortened V by 5 bases and J by 2 bases, and 10 bases separated the two germline ends. The CDR3 length is 13 residues. Germline assignment: CDR1 SGHRS and CDR2 YFSETQ. The CDR3 region has the DNA TGCGCCAGCAGGGATCAGGAGAACTATGGCTACACCTTC. It encodes CASRDQENYGYTF.

In its sample, this clonotype was seen a few times. The CDR3 protein is CASSKWTDYPYEQYF. CDR3 nucleotides: TGTGCCAGCAGCAAATGGACCGATTATCCCTACGAGCAGTACTTC. The chain employs TRBV28 and TRBJ2-7; D call uncertain. V was clipped by 6 bases and J by 2 bases, with 17 bases between them. The germline V gene has CDR1 MDHEN and CDR2 SYDVKM. The CDR3 runs 15 residues.

This clonotype turned up a few times. V is TRBV7-2 and J is TRBJ2-7; possibly TRBD2 for D (5 bases). V was cut by 3 bases and J by 7 bases, with 19 bases left in between. Germline CDR1 reads SGHTA; CDR2 reads FQGNSA. The CDR3 has 15 amino acids. The CDR3 coding sequence is TGTGCCAGCAGCTTGTCGACGGGTCGGGGTTTTGAGCAGTACTTC. Its protein is CASSLSTGRGFEQYF.